The clone carrying this T cell receptor (beta chain) was detected a few times. Its antigen is unknown. These data originate in a study of T cell repertoires in cytomegalovirus infection. Across the study: In the study, CMV epitopes included recently identified HLA-C-restricted and well-studied HLA-B-restricted ones. TCR beta signatures that were public indicated CMV infection and matching HLA type.

V shed 4 bases and J 6 bases; nucleotides not matched to a gene: 13. CDR3 length equals 17 residues. Germline-derived CDR1 and CDR2 are SGHRS and YFSETQ. TCRdb ran MiXCR on the reads and lists one entry per CDR3 protein. The table shows roughly 860,000 distinct CDR3 sequences, with 32% occurring only once. Findings and caveats of the study: People with CMV and the relevant HLA were identified by cumulative public TCR beta family frequency. Dominating the ex vivo response were HLA-C-restricted CMV-specific TCR beta clonotypes.

The source material was cultured CD8+ T cells from PBMCs, sampled from culture after CMV antigen stimulation. The rearrangement uses TRBV5-1 and TRBJ1-2, with 12 bases fitting TRBD1. The receptor was isolated from a human donor in good health (CMV status not recorded). Some clones in this sample may be carry-over from other donors' samples. Here the CDR3 DNA reads TGCGCCAGCAGCCGCGGGACCGGGACAGGGGGCGTGCATGGCTACACCTTC. Its translation: CASSRGTGTGGVHGYTF.